The 12 T cell receptor beta chains given below trace back to one sample, sequenced in a study of blood T cell repertoires in COVID-19 (dated by TCRdb to the early 2020s). Libraries came from the immunoSEQ multiplex PCR assay. TCRdb carries this immuneACCESS record with in-frame sequences only. Its versions omit some clonotypes, under half of them owing to an unresolved V gene in the studies checked, with the rest unexplained. This sample has some 150,000 clones in its table, and about four fifths of those were observed once. The ten biggest clones cover 7.5% to 9.5% of the sample. The specimen sequenced was peripheral blood. These receptors originate from a human donor with acute or convalescent COVID-19. The donor label of this sample is uncertain.

There are a few counts of this clone. V and J are TRBV11-2 and TRBJ2-3; TRBD1 might be the D (5 bases). V was shortened by 3 bases and J by 5 bases, with 12 bases between the two germline ends. The CDR3 contains 14 residues. Germline V lookup: CDR1 SGHAT, CDR2 FQNNGV. The CDR3 region has the DNA TGTGCCAGCAGCTTTAGACAGCCCGGAGATACGCAGTATTTT. This codes for CASSFRQPGDTQYF.

There are a few counts of this clone. The V and J genes are TRBV14 and TRBJ2-7; 9 nucleotides line up with TRBD1. CDR1 and CDR2 (germline): SGHDN, FVKESK. V lost 6 bases, J lost 3 bases, and 6 bases stayed unmatched. The CDR3 totals 14 residues. The CDR3 sequence: CASRVGQGFYEQYV. CDR3 sequence (DNA): TGTGCCAGCAGAGTGGGACAGGGATTCTACGAGCAGTACGTC.

This chain links TRBV7-9 with TRBJ2-3; 8 nucleotides match TRBD2. Trimming at V came to 10 bases and at J to 2 bases, leaving 20 bases not matched to a gene. The CDR3 is 18 residues long. Germline CDR1 is SEHNR and CDR2 is FQNEAQ (reference sequence). CDR3 nucleotide sequence: TGTGCCATTGTAGCTATCCCCGGACAGCGGGGGCCCACAGATACGCAGTATTTT. Its translation: CAIVAIPGQRGPTDTQYF.

Here the CDR3 DNA reads TGTGCCTGGAGTGTTCGACAGGGCCGCGGCTACACCTTC. Protein sequence: CAWSVRQGRGYTF. The chain recombines TRBV30 with TRBJ1-2; 7 bases line up with TRBD1. The CDR3 sequence is 13 residues long. V shed 0 bases and J 8 bases; nucleotides not matched to a gene: 6. From germline, CDR1 is GTSNPN and CDR2 SVGIG (reference sequence).

The chain employs TRBV5-4 and TRBJ1-3, with TRBD1 matching over 9 bases. With V trimmed by 0 bases and J by 7 bases, 2 bases remained unmatched. The CDR3 has 14 amino acids. CDR1 is SGHNT, CDR2 YYREEE, per germline (reference sequence). The CDR3 region is CASSLDRGLNTIYF. In DNA, the CDR3 is TGTGCCAGCAGCTTGGACAGGGGGCTTAACACCATATATTTT.

The genes are TRBV2 and TRBJ2-3; no definite D call. The CDR3 runs 10 residues. Trimming left V 7 bases short and J 11 bases short, with 10 bases between. Germline lookup yields CDR1 SNHLY and CDR2 FYNNEI. The CDR3 protein is CASTIPGQYF. The CDR3 region has the DNA TGTGCCAGCACAATCCCGGGGCAGTATTTT.

V usage is TRBV5-6 and J usage is TRBJ2-1; 8 bases agree with TRBD2. J gave up 6 bases and V 2 bases, and 13 bases lay outside the gene matches. The CDR3 is 17 amino acids. CDR1 is SGHDT, CDR2 YYEEEE, per germline. The CDR3 sequence: CASSFEAGGLAGNEQFF. CDR3 nucleotide sequence: TGTGCCAGCAGCTTCGAGGCGGGGGGCTTAGCCGGCAATGAGCAGTTCTTC.

V and J are TRBV4-2 and TRBJ1-5; D might be TRBD1 (6 bases). Germline assignment: CDR1 LGHNA and CDR2 YNFKEQ. Trimming took 0 bases from V and 6 from J, leaving 21 bases between them. This CDR3 spans 18 amino acids. The CDR3 region is CASSQEGGPGRGPQPQHF. Written as DNA, the CDR3 is TGTGCCAGCAGCCAAGAAGGGGGACCGGGGAGGGGCCCTCAGCCCCAGCATTTT.

The V call is TRBV20-1, the J call TRBJ1-2; no clear D. Germline CDR1 is DFQATT and CDR2 is SNEGSKA (reference sequence). V was trimmed by 3 bases and J by 4 bases, leaving 6 bases between them. The CDR3 is made up of 11 amino acids. CDR3 sequence: CSASYLYGYTF. The CDR3 nucleotides are TGCAGTGCTAGCTACCTCTATGGCTACACCTTC.

The V and J genes are TRBV2 and TRBJ1-2; 9 bases map to TRBD1. CDR3 length: 14 amino acids. Germline V CDR1 and CDR2: SNHLY, FYNNEI. V was clipped by 5 bases and J by 3 bases; unmatched bases: 4. This CDR3 reads CASSTGTGYYGYTF. The CDR3 region has the DNA TGTGCCAGCAGTACCGGGACAGGGTACTATGGCTACACCTTC.

The chain links TRBV6-1 to TRBJ2-7, with a tentative D call TRBD2 (6 bases). V gave up 4 bases and J gave up 3 bases, with 22 bases separating them. Germline V CDR1 and CDR2: MNHNS, SASEGT. This CDR3 is 17 amino acids long. CDR3 coding DNA: TGTGCCAGCAGTGCTAAGACTAGTGCCATTGGGTTCTACGAGCAGTACGTC. As protein: CASSAKTSAIGFYEQYV.

The chain links TRBV13 to TRBJ1-2; TRBD1 agrees at 9 bases. The CDR3 sequence is 15 residues long. Germline values: CDR1 PRHDT, CDR2 FYEKMQ (reference sequence). Trimming removed 4 bases from V and 10 bases from J; junction bases left unmatched: 13. The CDR3 nucleotides are TGTGCCAGCAGCTCGATTAGAGGACAGGGGCGGATCTACACCTTC. Amino acids: CASSSIRGQGRIYTF.